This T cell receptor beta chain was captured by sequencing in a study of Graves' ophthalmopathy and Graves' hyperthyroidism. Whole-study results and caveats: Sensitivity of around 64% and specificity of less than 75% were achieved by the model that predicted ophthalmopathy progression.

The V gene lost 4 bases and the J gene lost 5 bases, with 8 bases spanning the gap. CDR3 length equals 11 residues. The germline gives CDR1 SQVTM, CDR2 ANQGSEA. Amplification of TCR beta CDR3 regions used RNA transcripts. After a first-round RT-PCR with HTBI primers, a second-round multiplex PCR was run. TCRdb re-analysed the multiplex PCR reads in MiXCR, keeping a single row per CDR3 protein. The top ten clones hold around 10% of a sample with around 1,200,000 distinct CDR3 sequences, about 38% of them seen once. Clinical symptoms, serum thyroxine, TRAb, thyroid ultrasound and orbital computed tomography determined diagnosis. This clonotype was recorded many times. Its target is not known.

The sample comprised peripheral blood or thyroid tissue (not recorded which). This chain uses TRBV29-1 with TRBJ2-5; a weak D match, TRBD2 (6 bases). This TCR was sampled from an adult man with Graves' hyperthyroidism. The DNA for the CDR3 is TGCAGCGTTGGCCGGGAGGAGACCCAGTACTTC. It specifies CSVGREETQYF. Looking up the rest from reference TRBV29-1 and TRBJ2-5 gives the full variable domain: SAVISQKPSRDICQRGTSLTIQCQVDSQVTMMFWYRQQPGQSLTLIATANQGSEATYESGFVIDKFPISRPNLTFSTLTVSNMSPEDSSIYLCSVGREETQYFGPGTRLLVL.